This T cell receptor beta chain was captured by sequencing in a study of T cell repertoires in cytomegalovirus infection. Study details: Peptides in the study included HLA-C-restricted and HLA-B-restricted CMV epitopes. Shared public TCR beta signatures pointed to both CMV infection and a matching HLA type.

V was clipped by 3 bases and J by 11 bases, with 19 bases between them. The germline V gene encodes CDR1 ENHRY and CDR2 SYGVKD. The CDR3 consists of 14 residues. Study observations and caveats: Of the TCR beta families, the public ones yielded a cumulative frequency that identified carriers of CMV plus the relevant HLA. HLA-C-restricted CMV-specific TCR beta clonotypes were dominant in the ex vivo response.

This clonotype was found once. The antigen remains unidentified. TCRdb redid the calling of the reads with MiXCR, one entry per CDR3 protein. The sample carries roughly 500,000 distinct CDR3 sequences, 33% recorded once. The chain employs TRBV10-3 and TRBJ1-1; D remains ambiguous. The sequence came from a human donor in good health (CMV status not recorded). Some clones in this sample may be carry-over from other donors' samples. The source material was cultured PBMCs, sampled from culture after CMV antigen stimulation. CDR3 sequence: CAISEAQGPQGAFF. CDR3 nucleotide sequence: TGTGCCATCAGTGAAGCCCAAGGACCCCAAGGCGCTTTCTTT.